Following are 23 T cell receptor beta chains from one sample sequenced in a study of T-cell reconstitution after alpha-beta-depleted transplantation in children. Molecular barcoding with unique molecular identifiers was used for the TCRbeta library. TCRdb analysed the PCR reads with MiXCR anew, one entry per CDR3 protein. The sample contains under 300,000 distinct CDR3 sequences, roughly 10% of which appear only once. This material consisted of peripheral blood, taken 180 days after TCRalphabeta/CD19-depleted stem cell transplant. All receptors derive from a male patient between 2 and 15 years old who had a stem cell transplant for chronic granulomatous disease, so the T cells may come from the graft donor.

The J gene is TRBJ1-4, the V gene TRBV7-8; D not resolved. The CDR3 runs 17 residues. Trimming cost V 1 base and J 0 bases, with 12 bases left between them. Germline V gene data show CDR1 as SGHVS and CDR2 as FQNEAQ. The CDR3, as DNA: TGTGCCAGCAGCTTAGTAGTGGAGCGGGCAACTAATGAAAAACTGTTTTTT. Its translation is CASSLVVERATNEKLFF.

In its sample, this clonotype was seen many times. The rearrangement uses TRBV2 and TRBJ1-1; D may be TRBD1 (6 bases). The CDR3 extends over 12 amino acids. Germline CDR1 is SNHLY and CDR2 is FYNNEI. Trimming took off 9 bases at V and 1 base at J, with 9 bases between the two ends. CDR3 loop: CASEGGNTEAFF. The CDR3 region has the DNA TGTGCCAGTGAGGGGGGGAACACTGAAGCTTTCTTT.

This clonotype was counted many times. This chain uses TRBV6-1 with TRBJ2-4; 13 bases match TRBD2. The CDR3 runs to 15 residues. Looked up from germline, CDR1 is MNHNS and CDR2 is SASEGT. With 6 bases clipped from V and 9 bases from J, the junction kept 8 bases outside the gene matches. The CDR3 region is CASSPTSGGAGIQYF. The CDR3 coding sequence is TGTGCCAGCAGCCCTACTAGCGGGGGGGCTGGCATTCAGTACTTC.

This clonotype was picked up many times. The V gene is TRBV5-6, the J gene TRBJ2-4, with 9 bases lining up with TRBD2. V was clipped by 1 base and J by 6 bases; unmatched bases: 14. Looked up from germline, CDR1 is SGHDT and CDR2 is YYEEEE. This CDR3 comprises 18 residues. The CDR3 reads CASSLTYGGLAGLNIQYF. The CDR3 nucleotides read TGTGCCAGCAGCTTGACTTACGGGGGTCTAGCGGGATTAAACATTCAGTACTTC.

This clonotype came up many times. The CDR3 sequence: CSARVLAGSRTGELFF. The CDR3 region has the DNA TGCAGTGCTAGAGTCTTAGCCGGGAGCCGAACCGGGGAGCTGTTTTTT. The chain employs TRBV20-1 and TRBJ2-2; perhaps TRBD2 as D (6 bases). The CDR3 loop spans 16 amino acids. The germline V and J ends were trimmed by 1 base and 5 bases, with 17 bases remaining between them. Germline loops: CDR1 DFQATT, CDR2 SNEGSKA (reference sequence).

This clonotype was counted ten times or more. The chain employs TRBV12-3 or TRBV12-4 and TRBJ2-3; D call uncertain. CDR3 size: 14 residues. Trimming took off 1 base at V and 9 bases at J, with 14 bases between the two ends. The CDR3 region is CASSLVVQKGTQYF. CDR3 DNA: TGTGCCAGCAGTTTAGTGGTCCAAAAGGGCACGCAGTATTTT.

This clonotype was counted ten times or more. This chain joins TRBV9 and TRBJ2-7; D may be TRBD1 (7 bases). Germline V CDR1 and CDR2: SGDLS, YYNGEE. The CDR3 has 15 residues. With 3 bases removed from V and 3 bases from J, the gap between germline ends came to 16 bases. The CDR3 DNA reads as TGTGCCAGCAGCGGGACAGGTAGGAGGGGCTACGAGCAGTACTTC. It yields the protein CASSGTGRRGYEQYF.

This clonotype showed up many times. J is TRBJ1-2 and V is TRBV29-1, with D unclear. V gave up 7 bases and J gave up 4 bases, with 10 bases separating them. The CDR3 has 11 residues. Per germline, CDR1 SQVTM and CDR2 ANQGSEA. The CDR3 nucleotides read TGCAGCGCCCGTTACGGCTATGGCTACACCTTC. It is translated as CSARYGYGYTF.

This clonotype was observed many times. The CDR3 DNA follows: TGTGCCAGCAGTTTACGCGTAGGGCTAGCTCAGTTAATTGAGCAGTTCTTC. It codes for CASSLRVGLAQLIEQFF. V usage is TRBV28 and J usage is TRBJ2-1; possible D gene TRBD2, 5 bases. V gave up 2 bases and J gave up 9 bases, with 23 bases separating them. This CDR3 spans 17 amino acids. Germline V lookup: CDR1 MDHEN, CDR2 SYDVKM.

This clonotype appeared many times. The CDR3 reads CAGSTGRSPLHF. CDR3 nucleotide sequence: TGTGCCGGATCCACAGGGCGGTCACCCCTCCACTTT. The rearrangement uses TRBV28 and TRBJ1-6; TRBD1 is a possible D gene (6 bases). V was trimmed by 11 bases and J by 10 bases, leaving 15 bases between them. This CDR3 is 12 amino acids long. The germline CDR1 and CDR2 sequences are MDHEN and SYDVKM.

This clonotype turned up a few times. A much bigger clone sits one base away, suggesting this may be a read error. The CDR3 bases are TGCAGCGTTCTTACCCCTAAACTGGGGCGGTACTTC. This gives the protein CSVLTPKLGRYF. The V gene is TRBV29-1, the J gene TRBJ2-7; D might be TRBD1 (5 bases). The CDR3 has 12 amino acids. CDR1 is SQVTM, CDR2 ANQGSEA, per germline. The V end was cut by 5 bases, the J end by 12 bases, with 20 bases between.

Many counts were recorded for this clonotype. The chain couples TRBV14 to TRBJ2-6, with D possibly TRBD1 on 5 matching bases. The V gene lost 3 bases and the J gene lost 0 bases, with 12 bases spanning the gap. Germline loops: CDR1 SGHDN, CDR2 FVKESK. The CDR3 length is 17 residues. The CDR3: CASSHRQTFSGANVLTF. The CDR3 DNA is TGTGCCAGCAGCCACCGACAGACCTTCTCTGGGGCCAACGTCCTGACTTTC.

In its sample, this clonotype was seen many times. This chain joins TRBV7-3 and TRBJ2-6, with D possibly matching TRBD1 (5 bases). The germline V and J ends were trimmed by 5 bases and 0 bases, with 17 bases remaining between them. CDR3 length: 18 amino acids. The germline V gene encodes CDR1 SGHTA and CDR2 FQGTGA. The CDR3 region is CASSPRIRVGSGANVLTF. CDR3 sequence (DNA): TGTGCCAGCAGCCCCCGGATCAGGGTGGGCTCTGGGGCCAACGTCCTGACTTTC.

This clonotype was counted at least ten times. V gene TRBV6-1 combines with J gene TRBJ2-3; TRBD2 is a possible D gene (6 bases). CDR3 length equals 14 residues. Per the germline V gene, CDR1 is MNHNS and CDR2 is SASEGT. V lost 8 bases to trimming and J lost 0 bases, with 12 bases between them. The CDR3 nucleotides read TGTGCCAGCGGTAGCGGATCTAGCACAGATACGCAGTATTTT. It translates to CASGSGSSTDTQYF.

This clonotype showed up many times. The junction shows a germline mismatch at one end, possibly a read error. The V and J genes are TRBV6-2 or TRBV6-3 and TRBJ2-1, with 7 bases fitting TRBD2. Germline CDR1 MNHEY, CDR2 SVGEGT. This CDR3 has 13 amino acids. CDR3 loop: CASSYVQTSRGDF. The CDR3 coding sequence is TGTGCCAGCAGTTACGTTCAGACTAGCAGAGGGGACTTC.

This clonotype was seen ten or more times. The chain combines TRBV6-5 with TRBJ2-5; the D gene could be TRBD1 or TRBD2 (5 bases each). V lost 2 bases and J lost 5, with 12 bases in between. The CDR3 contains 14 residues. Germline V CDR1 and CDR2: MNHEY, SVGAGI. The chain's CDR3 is CASSYGAGYETQYF. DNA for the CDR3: TGTGCCAGCAGTTACGGGGCGGGCTACGAGACCCAGTACTTC.

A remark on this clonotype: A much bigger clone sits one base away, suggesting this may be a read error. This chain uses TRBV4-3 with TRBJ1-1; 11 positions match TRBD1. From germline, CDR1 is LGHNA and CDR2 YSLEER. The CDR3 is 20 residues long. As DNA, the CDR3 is TGCGCCAGCAGCCAAGTATTAGTTCCCGGACAGGGGGCGACGAACATTGAAGCTTTCTTT. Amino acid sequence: CASSQVLVPGQGATNIEAFF.

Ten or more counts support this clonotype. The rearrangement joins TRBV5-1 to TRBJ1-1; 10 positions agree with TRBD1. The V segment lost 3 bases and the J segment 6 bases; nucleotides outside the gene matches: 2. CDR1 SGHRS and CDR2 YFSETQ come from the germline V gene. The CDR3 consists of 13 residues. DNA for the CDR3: TGCGCCAGCAGCTCCGGGACAGGGGCTGAAGCTTTCTTT. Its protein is CASSSGTGAEAFF.

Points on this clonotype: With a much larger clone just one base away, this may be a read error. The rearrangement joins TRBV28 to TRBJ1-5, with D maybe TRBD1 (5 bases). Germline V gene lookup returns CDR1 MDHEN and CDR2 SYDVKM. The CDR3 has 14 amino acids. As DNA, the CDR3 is TGTGCCAGCAGTTTATTCCAAGGACGACAGCCCCGGCATTTT. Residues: CASSLFQGRQPRHF.

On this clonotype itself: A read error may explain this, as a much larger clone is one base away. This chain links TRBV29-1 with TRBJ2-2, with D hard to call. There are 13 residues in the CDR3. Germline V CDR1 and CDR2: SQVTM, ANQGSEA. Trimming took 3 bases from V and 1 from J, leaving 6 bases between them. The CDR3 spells CSVDMGNTGELFF. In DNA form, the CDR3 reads TGCAGCGTTGATATGGGGAACACCGGGGAGCTGTTTTTT.

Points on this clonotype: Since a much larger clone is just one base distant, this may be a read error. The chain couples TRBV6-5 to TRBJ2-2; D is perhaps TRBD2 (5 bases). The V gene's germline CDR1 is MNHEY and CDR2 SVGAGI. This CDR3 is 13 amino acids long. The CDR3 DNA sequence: TGTGCCAGCAGTTACTCGTGGCCCGGGGTGCTGTTTTTT. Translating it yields CASSYSWPGVLFF.

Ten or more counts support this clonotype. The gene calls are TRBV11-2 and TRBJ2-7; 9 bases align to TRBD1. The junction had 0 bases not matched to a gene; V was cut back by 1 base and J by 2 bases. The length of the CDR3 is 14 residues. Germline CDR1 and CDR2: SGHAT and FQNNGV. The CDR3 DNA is TGTGCCAGCAGCTTAGGGGACAGGGCCTACGAGCAGTACTTC. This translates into CASSLGDRAYEQYF.

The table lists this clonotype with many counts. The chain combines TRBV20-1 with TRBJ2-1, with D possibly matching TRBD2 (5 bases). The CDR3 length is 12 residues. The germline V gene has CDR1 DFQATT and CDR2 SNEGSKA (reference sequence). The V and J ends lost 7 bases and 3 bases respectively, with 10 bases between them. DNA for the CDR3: TGCAGTGAGCGGCTACTCTACAATGAGCAGTTCTTC. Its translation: CSERLLYNEQFF.